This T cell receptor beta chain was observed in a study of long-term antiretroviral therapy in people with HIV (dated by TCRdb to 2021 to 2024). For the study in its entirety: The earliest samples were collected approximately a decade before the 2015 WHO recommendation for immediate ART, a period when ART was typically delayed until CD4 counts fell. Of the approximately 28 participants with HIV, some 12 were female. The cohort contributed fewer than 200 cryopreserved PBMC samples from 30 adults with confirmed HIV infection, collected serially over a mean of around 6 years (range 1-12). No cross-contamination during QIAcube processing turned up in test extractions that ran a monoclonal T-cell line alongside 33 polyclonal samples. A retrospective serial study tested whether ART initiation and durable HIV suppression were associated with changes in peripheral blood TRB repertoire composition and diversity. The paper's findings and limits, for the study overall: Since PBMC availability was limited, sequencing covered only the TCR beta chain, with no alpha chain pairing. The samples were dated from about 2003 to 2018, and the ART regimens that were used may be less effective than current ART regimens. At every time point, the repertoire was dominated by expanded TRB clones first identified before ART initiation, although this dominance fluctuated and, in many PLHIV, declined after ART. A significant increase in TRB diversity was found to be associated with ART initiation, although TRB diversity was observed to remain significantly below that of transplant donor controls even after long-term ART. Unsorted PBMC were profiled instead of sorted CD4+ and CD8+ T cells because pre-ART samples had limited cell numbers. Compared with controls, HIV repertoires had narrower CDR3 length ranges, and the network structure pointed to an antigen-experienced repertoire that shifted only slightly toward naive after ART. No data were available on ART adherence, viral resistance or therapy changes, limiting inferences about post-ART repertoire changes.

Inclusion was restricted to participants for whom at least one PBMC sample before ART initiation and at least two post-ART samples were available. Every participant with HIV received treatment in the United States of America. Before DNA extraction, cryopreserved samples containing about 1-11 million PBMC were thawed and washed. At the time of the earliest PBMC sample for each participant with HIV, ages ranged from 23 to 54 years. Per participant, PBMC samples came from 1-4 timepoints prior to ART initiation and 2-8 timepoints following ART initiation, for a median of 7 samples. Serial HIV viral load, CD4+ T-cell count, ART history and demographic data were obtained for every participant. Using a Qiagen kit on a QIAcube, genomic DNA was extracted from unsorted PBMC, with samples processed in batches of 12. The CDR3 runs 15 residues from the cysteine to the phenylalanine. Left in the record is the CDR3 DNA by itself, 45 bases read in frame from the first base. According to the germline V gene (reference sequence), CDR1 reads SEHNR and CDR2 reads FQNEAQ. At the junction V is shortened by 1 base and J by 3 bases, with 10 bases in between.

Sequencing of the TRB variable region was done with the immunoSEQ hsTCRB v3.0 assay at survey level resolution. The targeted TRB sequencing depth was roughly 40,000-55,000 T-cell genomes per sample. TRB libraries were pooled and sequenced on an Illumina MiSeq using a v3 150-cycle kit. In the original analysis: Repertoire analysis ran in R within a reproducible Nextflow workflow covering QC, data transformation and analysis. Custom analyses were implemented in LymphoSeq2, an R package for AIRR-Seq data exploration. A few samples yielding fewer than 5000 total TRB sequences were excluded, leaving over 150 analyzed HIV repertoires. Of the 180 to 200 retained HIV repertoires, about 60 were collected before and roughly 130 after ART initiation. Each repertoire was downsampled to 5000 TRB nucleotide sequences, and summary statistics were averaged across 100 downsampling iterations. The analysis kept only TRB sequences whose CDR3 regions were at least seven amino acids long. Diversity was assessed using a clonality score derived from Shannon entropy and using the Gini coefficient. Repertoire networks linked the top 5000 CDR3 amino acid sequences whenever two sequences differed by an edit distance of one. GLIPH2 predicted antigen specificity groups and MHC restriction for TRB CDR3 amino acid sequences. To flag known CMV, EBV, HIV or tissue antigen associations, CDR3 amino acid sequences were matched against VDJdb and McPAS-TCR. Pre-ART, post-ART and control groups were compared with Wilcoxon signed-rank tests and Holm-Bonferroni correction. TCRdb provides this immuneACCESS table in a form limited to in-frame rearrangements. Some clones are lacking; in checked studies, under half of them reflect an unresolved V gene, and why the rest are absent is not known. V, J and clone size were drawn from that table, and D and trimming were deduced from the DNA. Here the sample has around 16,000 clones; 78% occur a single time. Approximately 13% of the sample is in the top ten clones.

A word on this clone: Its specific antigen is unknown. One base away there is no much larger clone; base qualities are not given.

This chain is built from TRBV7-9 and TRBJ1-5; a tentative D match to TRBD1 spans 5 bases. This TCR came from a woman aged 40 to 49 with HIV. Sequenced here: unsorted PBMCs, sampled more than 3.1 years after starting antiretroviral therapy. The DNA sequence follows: TGTGCCAGCAGCTTAGGTACAGGCCTCAATCAGCCCCAGCATTTT. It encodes CASSLGTGLNQPQHF.